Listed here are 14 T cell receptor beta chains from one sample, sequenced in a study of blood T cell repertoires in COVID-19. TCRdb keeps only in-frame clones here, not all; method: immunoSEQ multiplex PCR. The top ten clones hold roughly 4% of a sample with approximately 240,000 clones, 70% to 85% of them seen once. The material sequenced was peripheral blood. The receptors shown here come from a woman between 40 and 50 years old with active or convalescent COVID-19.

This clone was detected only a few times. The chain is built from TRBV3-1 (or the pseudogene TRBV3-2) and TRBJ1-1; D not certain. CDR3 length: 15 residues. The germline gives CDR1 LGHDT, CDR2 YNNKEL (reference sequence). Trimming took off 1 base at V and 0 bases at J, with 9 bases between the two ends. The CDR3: CASSQVPRLNTEAFF. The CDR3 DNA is TGTGCCAGCAGCCAAGTGCCCAGATTGAACACTGAAGCTTTCTTT.

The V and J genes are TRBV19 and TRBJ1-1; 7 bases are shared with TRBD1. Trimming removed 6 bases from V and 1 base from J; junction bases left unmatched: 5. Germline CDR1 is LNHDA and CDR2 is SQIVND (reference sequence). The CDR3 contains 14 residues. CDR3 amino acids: CASRGQQTNTEAFF. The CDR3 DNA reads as TGTGCCAGTAGGGGACAGCAAACGAACACTGAAGCTTTCTTT.

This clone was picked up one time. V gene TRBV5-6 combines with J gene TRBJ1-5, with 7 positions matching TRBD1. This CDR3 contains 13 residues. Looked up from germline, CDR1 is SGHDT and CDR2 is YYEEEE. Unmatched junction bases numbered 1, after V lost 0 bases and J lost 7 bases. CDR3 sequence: CASSLGQGQPQHF. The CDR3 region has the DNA TGTGCCAGCAGCTTGGGACAGGGCCAGCCCCAGCATTTT.

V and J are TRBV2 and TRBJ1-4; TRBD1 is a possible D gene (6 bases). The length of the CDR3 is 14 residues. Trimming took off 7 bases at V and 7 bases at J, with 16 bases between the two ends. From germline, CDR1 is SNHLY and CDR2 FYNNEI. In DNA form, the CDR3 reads TGTGCCAGCAAAGGACGACAGGCGAGTGAAAAACTGTTTTTT. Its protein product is CASKGRQASEKLFF.

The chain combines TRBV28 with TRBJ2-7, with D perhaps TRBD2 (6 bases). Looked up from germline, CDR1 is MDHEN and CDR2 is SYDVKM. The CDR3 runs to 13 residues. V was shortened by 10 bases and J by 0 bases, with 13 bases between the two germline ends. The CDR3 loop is CAIAVTSSYEQYF. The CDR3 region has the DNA TGTGCCATAGCGGTAACAAGCTCCTACGAGCAGTACTTC.

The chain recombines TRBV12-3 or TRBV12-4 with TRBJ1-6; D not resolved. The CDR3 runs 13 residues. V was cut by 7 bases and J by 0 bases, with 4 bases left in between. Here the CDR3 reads CASTGSYNSPLHF. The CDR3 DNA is TGTGCCAGCACGGGCTCCTATAATTCACCCCTCCACTTT.

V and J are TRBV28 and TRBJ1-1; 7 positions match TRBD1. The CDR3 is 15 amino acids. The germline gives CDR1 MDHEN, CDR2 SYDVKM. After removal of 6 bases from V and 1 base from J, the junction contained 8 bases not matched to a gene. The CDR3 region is CASRIGGGRNTEAFF. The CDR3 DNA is TGTGCCAGCAGGATCGGAGGGGGCAGGAACACTGAAGCTTTCTTT.

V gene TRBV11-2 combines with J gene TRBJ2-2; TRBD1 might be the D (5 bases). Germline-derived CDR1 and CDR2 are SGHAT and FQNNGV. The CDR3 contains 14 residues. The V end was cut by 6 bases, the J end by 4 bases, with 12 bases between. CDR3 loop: CASRGRRGTGELFF. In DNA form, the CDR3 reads TGTGCCAGCAGGGGGCGCAGAGGCACCGGGGAGCTGTTTTTT.

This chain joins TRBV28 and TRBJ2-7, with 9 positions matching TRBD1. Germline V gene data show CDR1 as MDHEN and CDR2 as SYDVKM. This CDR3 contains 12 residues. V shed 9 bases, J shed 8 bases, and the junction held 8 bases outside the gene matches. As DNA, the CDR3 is TGTGCCAGTAGGACAGGGGCTGGGCAGCAGTACGTC. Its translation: CASRTGAGQQYV.

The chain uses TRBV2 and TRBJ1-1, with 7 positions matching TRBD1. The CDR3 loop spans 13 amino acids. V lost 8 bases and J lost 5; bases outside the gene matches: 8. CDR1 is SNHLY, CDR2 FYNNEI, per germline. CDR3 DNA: TGTGCCAGCCTTTCCAGGGGGAAGACTGAAGCTTTCTTT. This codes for CASLSRGKTEAFF.

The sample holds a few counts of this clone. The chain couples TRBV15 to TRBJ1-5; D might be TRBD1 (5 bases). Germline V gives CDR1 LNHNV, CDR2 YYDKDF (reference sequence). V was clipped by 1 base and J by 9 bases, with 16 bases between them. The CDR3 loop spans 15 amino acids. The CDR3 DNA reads TGTGCCACCAGCAGAGTAGCCGTACAGGCTCGGCCCCAGCATTTT. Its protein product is CATSRVAVQARPQHF.

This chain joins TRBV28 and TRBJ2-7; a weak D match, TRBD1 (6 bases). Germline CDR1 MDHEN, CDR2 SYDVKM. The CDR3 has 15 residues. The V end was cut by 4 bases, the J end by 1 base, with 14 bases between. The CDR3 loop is CASSSMDRPSYEQYV. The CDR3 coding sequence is TGTGCCAGCAGTTCGATGGACAGACCATCCTACGAGCAGTACGTC.

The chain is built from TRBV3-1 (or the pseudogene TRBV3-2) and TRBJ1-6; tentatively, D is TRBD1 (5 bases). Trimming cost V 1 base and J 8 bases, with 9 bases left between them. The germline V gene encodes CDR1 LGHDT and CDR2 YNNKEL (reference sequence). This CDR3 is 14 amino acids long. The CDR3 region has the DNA TGTGCCAGCAGCCAAGGGGGGGGACATTCACCCCTCCACTTT. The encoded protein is CASSQGGGHSPLHF.

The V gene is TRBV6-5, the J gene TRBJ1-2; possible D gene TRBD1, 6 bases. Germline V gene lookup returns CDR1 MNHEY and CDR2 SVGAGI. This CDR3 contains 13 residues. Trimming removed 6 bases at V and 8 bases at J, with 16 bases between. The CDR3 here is CASSPRGSGGYTF. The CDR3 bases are TGTGCCAGCAGCCCCAGGGGTTCGGGCGGCTACACCTTC.